The clone carrying this TCR beta chain occurred once. What it binds is not known. This record comes from a study of cytomegalovirus exposure and HLA in healthy donors. Study-wide results and caveats: Sequencing likely caused a cluster of highly shared sequence variants.

This PCR relied on a set of 60 Vbeta primers and 13 Jbeta primers. The data were produced by immunoSEQ multiplex PCR, yet TCRdb's version contains in-frame clones alone and is incomplete. The sample lists 150,000 to 200,000 clones; more than 70% were seen once. In germline, CDR1 is DFQATT, CDR2 SNEGSKA (reference sequence). Trimming removed 7 bases from V and 2 bases from J, with 8 bases in between. The CDR3 is 11 residues long. The specimen sequenced was PBMCs. The clonotype was recovered from a middle-aged woman in good health and CMV-seronegative. The genes are TRBV20-1 and TRBJ2-5; D might be TRBD2 (6 bases). Here the CDR3 DNA reads TGCAGTGGACTAGGACAAGAGACCCAGTACTTC. Protein product: CSGLGQETQYF.